The 2 T cell receptor beta chains reported below all come from one sample, sequenced in a study of T cells after yellow fever vaccination. TCRdb reprocessed the 5' RACE reads with MiXCR, giving one entry per CDR3 protein. The sample holds hundreds of thousands of distinct CDR3 sequences, around 4% seen once. Sequencing used PBMCs, obtained on the day of the yellow fever booster vaccination. The receptor source for this set is a man younger than 35 who received the YFV17D yellow fever vaccine.

The sample holds a few counts of this clonotype. The chain uses TRBV10-3 and TRBJ2-7, with 11 positions matching TRBD1. Per germline, CDR1 ENHRY and CDR2 SYGVKD. CDR3 length equals 15 residues. V was clipped by 6 bases and J by 3 bases; unmatched bases: 7. CDR3: CAIRAGTGGFYEQYF. As DNA, the CDR3 is TGTGCCATCAGGGCCGGGACAGGGGGTTTCTACGAGCAGTACTTC.

This clonotype appeared a few times. The CDR3 nucleotides read TGTGCCATCAGTGACCCCCTTTCTGGGGCCAACGTCCTGACTTTC. This gives the protein CAISDPLSGANVLTF. The chain couples TRBV10-3 to TRBJ2-6; no clear D gene. CDR1 is ENHRY, CDR2 SYGVKD, per germline. Trimming pared 3 bases from V and 1 base from J, leaving 7 bases between. The length of the CDR3 is 15 residues.